A single T cell receptor (beta chain) is shown here with its context. The sample comes from a study of identifying expanded T cells in peripheral blood. The assay was immunoSEQ multiplex PCR, and TCRdb's table has in-frame clones only and misses some. The data hold 100,000 to 150,000 clones, with less than 90% observed a single time. The V and J ends lost 5 bases and 11 bases, in that order; junction bases with no gene match: 9. Germline V CDR1 and CDR2: MNHEY, SVGAGI. This CDR3 has 14 residues. The V and J genes are TRBV6-5 and TRBJ1-1; TRBD1 aligns across 12 bases. This TCR was recovered from a person aged 18 to 70 in good health. Sequencing was carried out using blood. The CDR3 coding sequence is TGTGCCAGCAGTATGCCGGGACAGGGGGCGAAGGCTTTCTTT. Encoded protein: CASSMPGQGAKAFF.